The following is a T cell receptor (beta chain) sequence with its context. Its antigen remains unidentified. This sample is drawn from a study of response to subunit inactivated influenza vaccine. V lost 1 base to trimming and J lost 6 bases, with 14 bases between them. Germline assignment: CDR1 SGHRS and CDR2 YFSETQ. There are 14 residues in the CDR3. General study results and limits: Few new T cells, the authors suggested, are recruited by each seasonal influenza vaccination.

TCRdb re-called the RT-PCR reads through MiXCR, storing one row per CDR3 protein. The sample lists 500,000 to 600,000 distinct CDR3 sequences, 10% to 15% occurring once. Sequenced material: PBMCs from blood, taken 45 days after vaccination. The chain is built from TRBV5-1 and TRBJ2-7, with D maybe TRBD1 (7 bases). This receptor was obtained from a man aged 45-65 years who received an inactivated influenza vaccine. CDR3 protein: CASSLSGGHSEQYF. The CDR3 bases are TGCGCCAGCAGCTTGTCAGGGGGGCATTCCGAGCAGTACTTC.